The rows below give T cell receptor beta chains drawn from one sample of a study of regulatory T cells in long-lasting Graves disease. One entry per CDR3 protein, called by TCRdb with MiXCR from the multiplex PCR reads. The data contain hundreds of thousands of distinct CDR3 sequences, roughly a fifth of them singletons. Sequences were derived from peripheral blood mononuclear cells (PBMCs), sampled when the disease was refractory, from a patient treated with antithyroid drugs. The source is a female donor with Graves disease. The CDR3 runs from the conserved cysteine through the conserved F or W. D genes are given only for firm matches. Clone size is stated in some rows and not others, as once, few, many or a class when expanded.

CDR3aa	CDR3nt	j_gene	abundance	v_gene	d_gene
CASSPRQEGNTGELFF	TGTGCCAGCAGCCCCCGACAAGAGGGGAACACCGGGGAGCTGTTTTTT	TRBJ2-2	.	TRBV7-9	.
CASSLAVSAGGDTGELFF	TGTGCCAGCAGCTTAGCGGTTTCAGCGGGAGGAGACACCGGGGAGCTGTTTTTT	TRBJ2-2	.	TRBV7-8	TRBD2
CASSQGRGARTEAFF	TGTGCCAGCAGCCAAGGGCGGGGGGCGAGGACTGAAGCTTTCTTT	TRBJ1-1	.	TRBV14	.
CASSLLVSNEQYF	TGTGCCAGCAGTTTACTAGTTTCTAACGAGCAGTACTTC	TRBJ2-7	.	TRBV12-3/TRBV12-4	.
CASISNTEAFF	TGTGCCAGCATATCGAACACTGAAGCTTTCTTT	TRBJ1-1	few	TRBV3-1	.
CASSLTGDASYEQYF	TGTGCCAGCAGCTTGACGGGGGACGCCTCCTACGAGCAGTACTTC	TRBJ2-7	.	TRBV7-9	.
CASSIGTETEAFF	TGTGCCAGCAGTATTGGGACGGAAACTGAAGCTTTCTTT	TRBJ1-1	.	TRBV6-2/TRBV6-3	.
CASSQEKREDNTGELFF	TGTGCCAGCAGCCAAGAGAAGCGGGAGGACAACACCGGGGAGCTGTTTTTT	TRBJ2-2	few	TRBV4-2	TRBD2
CASRGGWGYTF	TGTGCCAGCAGGGGCGGCTGGGGCTACACCTTC	TRBJ1-2	many	TRBV28	.
CASRPPTETEAAEAFF	TGTGCCAGCAGACCACCGACCGAGACGGAGGCCGCTGAAGCTTTCTTT	TRBJ1-1	many	TRBV2	.
CASSLVETQYF	TGTGCCAGCAGCTTAGTCGAGACCCAGTACTTC	TRBJ2-5	many	TRBV12-3/TRBV12-4	.
CASSLGWVPGGNTEAFF	TGTGCCAGCAGCTTAGGGTGGGTCCCCGGGGGGAACACTGAAGCTTTCTTT	TRBJ1-1	.	TRBV5-8	.
CASRLAGDAGYTF	TGCGCCAGCAGGTTGGCAGGGGATGCTGGCTACACCTTC	TRBJ1-2	.	TRBV5-1	.
CAPQDWGNYGYTF	TGTGCCCCACAAGATTGGGGGAACTATGGCTACACCTTC	TRBJ1-2	few	TRBV3-1	.
CASSPNPGHPNTGELFF	TGTGCCAGCAGCCCAAATCCGGGACACCCGAACACCGGGGAGCTGTTTTTT	TRBJ2-2	few	TRBV7-3	.
CASTDMDYGYTF	TGTGCCAGCACAGACATGGACTATGGCTACACCTTC	TRBJ1-2	many	TRBV7-2	.
CASSDRGKNTEAFF	TGTGCCAGCTCGGACAGGGGGAAGAACACTGAAGCTTTCTTT	TRBJ1-1	few	TRBV18	TRBD1
CASSFQGFEQYF	TGCGCCAGCAGCTTCCAGGGTTTCGAGCAGTACTTC	TRBJ2-7	many	TRBV5-1	.
CASSQDGTRTGELFF	TGTGCCAGCAGCCAAGATGGGACTAGGACCGGGGAGCTGTTTTTT	TRBJ2-2	many	TRBV3-1	TRBD2
CASTSRPNTEAFF	TGTGCCAGCACGAGTAGACCGAACACTGAAGCTTTCTTT	TRBJ1-1	many	TRBV2	.
CASSLQGGEKLFF	TGCGCCAGCAGCTTACAGGGGGGTGAAAAACTGTTTTTT	TRBJ1-4	few	TRBV5-1	TRBD1
CASSQRVGGGQETQYF	TGTGCCAGCAGCCAGAGGGTAGGGGGAGGGCAAGAGACCCAGTACTTC	TRBJ2-5	many	TRBV3-1	.
CASSVGHHTGELFF	TGTGCCAGCTCGGTGGGACACCACACCGGGGAGCTGTTTTTT	TRBJ2-2	many	TRBV28	.
CASSPDNQPQHF	TGTGCCAGCTCACCAGACAATCAGCCCCAGCATTTT	TRBJ1-5	few	TRBV18	.
CASSLGLAENYEQYF	TGTGCCAGCAGCTTGGGACTAGCGGAAAACTACGAGCAGTACTTC	TRBJ2-7	many	TRBV7-9	TRBD2
CASSSTSGSPGELFF	TGTGCCAGCAGCTCGACTAGCGGGAGTCCCGGGGAGCTGTTTTTT	TRBJ2-2	few	TRBV27	TRBD2
CSATLAFVYEQYF	TGCAGTGCTACACTAGCTTTTGTCTACGAGCAGTACTTC	TRBJ2-7	few	TRBV20-1	.
CASSFGTPYNEQFF	TGTGCCAGCAGTTTTGGGACTCCATACAATGAGCAGTTCTTC	TRBJ2-1	.	TRBV12-3/TRBV12-4	.
CASSSLRDEKLFF	TGTGCCAGCAGTTCCCTGAGAGACGAAAAACTGTTTTTT	TRBJ1-4	many	TRBV6-2/TRBV6-3	.
CATSIQGYGYTF	TGTGCCACCAGCATTCAGGGGTATGGCTACACCTTC	TRBJ1-2	many	TRBV15	.
CATSDGGQGSGEQYF	TGTGCCACCAGTGACGGTGGACAGGGTAGTGGCGAGCAGTACTTC	TRBJ2-7	many	TRBV24-1	TRBD1
CASSFILGRAGSEAFF	TGTGCCAGCAGTTTTATCCTAGGGCGGGCGGGATCCGAAGCTTTCTTT	TRBJ1-1	.	TRBV28	.
CASSTGQGFKNIQYF	TGTGCCAGCAGTACGGGACAGGGGTTCAAAAACATTCAGTACTTC	TRBJ2-4	many	TRBV6-1	TRBD1
CASSQQGRNTIYF	TGTGCCAGCAGCCAACAGGGGAGAAACACCATATATTTT	TRBJ1-3	many	TRBV28	TRBD1
CASSSSPGANVLTF	TGTGCCAGCAGCTCCAGCCCTGGGGCCAACGTCCTGACTTTC	TRBJ2-6	.	TRBV7-3	.
CASSPPLRTETQYF	TGTGCCAGCTCACCACCGTTAAGGACGGAGACCCAGTACTTC	TRBJ2-5	many	TRBV18	.
CASSESHTGGNYEQYF	TGCGCCAGCAGTGAGTCCCACACAGGGGGCAACTACGAGCAGTACTTC	TRBJ2-7	many	TRBV10-1	TRBD1
CASSFNGAVPTYEQYF	TGCGCCAGCAGTTTTAATGGGGCAGTGCCTACCTACGAGCAGTACTTC	TRBJ2-7	many	TRBV5-1	.
CASSIGTGVDEAFF	TGTGCCAGTAGTATCGGGACAGGGGTAGATGAAGCTTTCTTT	TRBJ1-1	many	TRBV19	TRBD1
CAWSPRDRDGYGYTF	TGTGCCTGGAGCCCCCGGGACAGGGATGGGTATGGCTACACCTTC	TRBJ1-2	few	TRBV30	TRBD1
CASRIGQGYEQYF	TGTGCCAGCAGGATCGGACAGGGCTACGAGCAGTACTTC	TRBJ2-7	many	TRBV2	TRBD1
CASSLMTPGEQFF	TGTGCCAGCAGCTTAATGACTCCCGGTGAGCAGTTCTTC	TRBJ2-1	.	TRBV7-2	.
CASSEEGGETEAFF	TGTGCCAGCAGTGAAGAGGGGGGGGAAACTGAAGCTTTCTTT	TRBJ1-1	many	TRBV2	.
CASSPGTAQKLSEQYF	TGCGCCAGCAGCCCCGGGACGGCCCAAAAGCTTAGCGAGCAGTACTTC	TRBJ2-7	few	TRBV5-1	.
CASSLGLAASYEQYF	TGTGCCAGCAGCTTGGGACTAGCGGCCTCCTACGAGCAGTACTTC	TRBJ2-7	many	TRBV11-2	TRBD2
CASRTGQANYNSPLHF	TGTGCCAGCAGGACGGGACAGGCGAACTATAATTCACCCCTCCACTTT	TRBJ1-6	many	TRBV28	TRBD1
CASRTGTGFGELFF	TGTGCCAGCAGAACCGGGACAGGGTTCGGGGAGCTGTTTTTT	TRBJ2-2	many	TRBV6-1	TRBD1
CASRVGNTIYF	TGTGCCAGCAGGGTGGGAAACACCATATATTTT	TRBJ1-3	few	TRBV27	.
CLAPLGPGYGYTF	TGTTTAGCCCCGTTGGGCCCGGGCTATGGCTACACCTTC	TRBJ1-2	.	TRBV30	.
CASKWGRDKTNEKLFF	TGTGCCAGCAAATGGGGCAGGGACAAGACTAATGAAAAACTGTTTTTT	TRBJ1-4	many	TRBV6-1	.
CASSERGGTDTQYF	TGTGCCAGCAGTGAGCGGGGCGGGACAGATACGCAGTATTTT	TRBJ2-3	.	TRBV6-4	.
CASSSRDRGRETQYF	TGTGCCAGCAGTTCCCGGGACAGGGGGCGGGAGACCCAGTACTTC	TRBJ2-5	many	TRBV28	TRBD1
CASSLTDVYGYTF	TGCGCCAGCAGCCTGACAGACGTCTATGGCTACACCTTC	TRBJ1-2	once	TRBV5-1	.
CASSWGRLDEKLFF	TGTGCCAGCAGTTGGGGGCGGCTGGATGAAAAACTGTTTTTT	TRBJ1-4	few	TRBV6-5	.
CASSFSGTIYGYTF	TGTGCCAGCAGTTTTTCCGGGACGATATATGGCTACACCTTC	TRBJ1-2	many	TRBV27	.